The 19 T cell receptor beta chains reported below all come from one sample, sequenced in a study of siplizumab effects on memory and regulatory T cells. Using immunoSEQ multiplex PCR, the repertoire was profiled, and TCRdb retains in-frame clones only, with some absent. The top ten clones hold less than 1.5% of a sample with around 100,000 clones, 94% of them seen once. Sequenced sample: non-Treg CD4+ T cells sorted from blood. These receptor sequences come from a human donor in good health.

V is TRBV10-3 and J is TRBJ2-7; no firm D call. This CDR3 contains 12 residues. Germline V gives CDR1 ENHRY, CDR2 SYGVKD. Trimming removed 1 base from V and 4 bases from J, with 5 bases in between. The CDR3 bases are TGTGCCATCAGTGAGTTAGAATACGAGCAGTACTTC. Translated, it gives CAISELEYEQYF.

This clone was recorded only once. V usage is TRBV29-1 and J usage is TRBJ2-7; TRBD1 matches at 8 bases. CDR1 and CDR2 from the germline V gene are SQVTM and ANQGSEA. The CDR3 covers 14 residues. V shed 6 bases, J shed 3 bases, and the junction held 10 bases outside the gene matches. CDR3 loop: CSVGRQGRSYEQYF. DNA for the CDR3: TGCAGCGTAGGACGACAGGGGAGAAGCTACGAGCAGTACTTC.

The CDR3 bases are TGTGCCAGTAGTAAACAGGCCCGAAACACTGAAGCTTTCTTT. This gives the protein CASSKQARNTEAFF. This chain uses TRBV19 with TRBJ1-1; possible D gene TRBD1, 5 bases. Germline CDR1 is LNHDA and CDR2 is SQIVND (reference sequence). This CDR3 spans 14 amino acids. The ends were cut back, 4 bases at V and 2 bases at J, with 11 bases in the middle.

The rearrangement links TRBV27 to TRBJ2-3; 11 bases map to TRBD2. This CDR3 comprises 19 residues. V lost 4 bases, J lost 2 bases, and 14 bases stayed unmatched. The germline gives CDR1 MNHEY, CDR2 SMNVEV (reference sequence). CDR3 DNA: TGTGCCAGCAGTTCCCCCCGACGACAGACTAGCGGGGACACAGATACGCAGTATTTT. Its translation is CASSSPRRQTSGDTDTQYF.

This clone was recorded once. The chain has TRBV7-9 and TRBJ2-3; no clear D gene. V shed 4 bases and J shed 2 bases, with 7 bases lying between them. Germline CDR1 SEHNR, CDR2 FQNEAQ (reference sequence). The CDR3 consists of 13 residues. CDR3: CASSSGTTDTQYF. The CDR3 DNA sequence: TGTGCCAGCAGCTCCGGAACCACAGATACGCAGTATTTT.

The CDR3 DNA sequence: TGTGCCAGCAGCTCCCCCCGGGGGCGAGAGACCCAGTACTTC. This codes for CASSSPRGRETQYF. This rearrangement joins TRBV5-5 to TRBJ2-5; D possibly matches TRBD1 or TRBD2 (6 bases each). CDR1 and CDR2 from the germline V gene are SGHKS and YYEKEE (reference sequence). V lost 3 bases and J lost 4, with 13 bases in between. The CDR3 runs to 14 residues.

The chain combines TRBV4-2 with TRBJ2-3; 7 positions agree with TRBD1. This CDR3 contains 15 residues. Germline values: CDR1 LGHNA, CDR2 YNFKEQ. The trim removed 3 bases at V and 3 bases at J, leaving 6 bases unmatched. CDR3: CASSQDWTGTDTQYF. For the CDR3, the DNA is TGTGCCAGCAGCCAGGATTGGACAGGAACAGATACGCAGTATTTT.

V is TRBV5-1 and J is TRBJ2-4; 7 positions agree with TRBD1. The CDR3 loop spans 16 amino acids. The germline gives CDR1 SGHRS, CDR2 YFSETQ. The V gene end was trimmed by 4 bases and the J gene end by 6 bases; junction bases not matched to a gene: 13. CDR3 loop: CASSVTGTEGGNIQYF. CDR3 coding DNA: TGCGCCAGCAGCGTGACCGGGACAGAGGGTGGAAACATTCAGTACTTC.

The V gene is TRBV18, the J gene TRBJ2-2; TRBD1 aligns across 8 bases. Germline loops: CDR1 KGHSH, CDR2 LQKENI. Trimming at V came to 1 base and at J to 7 bases, leaving 8 bases not matched to a gene. The CDR3 has 16 amino acids. CDR3 in amino acids: CASSPRGTGSNGELFF. DNA of the CDR3: TGTGCCAGCTCACCACGGGGGACAGGATCTAACGGGGAGCTGTTTTTT.

V gene TRBV29-1 combines with J gene TRBJ2-1; 7 bases fit TRBD2. CDR3 length: 14 amino acids. With 4 bases clipped from V and 1 base from J, the junction kept 4 bases outside the gene matches. Germline V gene lookup returns CDR1 SQVTM and CDR2 ANQGSEA. The CDR3, as DNA: TGCAGCGTTGCTGCGGGAGTATCCTACAATGAGCAGTTCTTC. It translates to CSVAAGVSYNEQFF.

The chain is built from TRBV6-5 and TRBJ2-4; D is undetermined. Germline CDR1 reads MNHEY; CDR2 reads SVGAGI. This CDR3 is built from 13 residues. V was cut by 8 bases and J by 5 bases, with 13 bases left in between. The CDR3 DNA reads as TGTGCCAGCGGCGTTACAGACCAAAACATTCAGTACTTC. Encoded protein: CASGVTDQNIQYF.

The V gene is TRBV5-1, the J gene TRBJ2-3, with D maybe TRBD1 (5 bases). Trimming pared 1 base from V and 2 bases from J, leaving 14 bases between. Germline-derived CDR1 and CDR2 are SGHRS and YFSETQ. This CDR3 is built from 16 residues. The CDR3 spells CASSLRQPLLTDTQYF. CDR3 coding DNA: TGCGCCAGCAGCTTGAGACAGCCTCTTCTCACAGATACGCAGTATTTT.

The chain combines TRBV9 with TRBJ2-7, with 13 bases aligning to TRBD2. V gave up 1 base and J gave up 7 bases; unmatched junction bases: 2. The CDR3 runs 14 residues. Germline CDR1 and CDR2: SGDLS and YYNGEE. CDR3 bases: TGTGCCAGCAGCGTAAGGACTAGCGGGAGTGAGCAGTACTTC. It yields the protein CASSVRTSGSEQYF. The full variable domain, rest sourced from reference TRBV9 and TRBJ2-7, is DSGVTQTPKHLITATGQRVTLRCSPRSGDLSVYWYQQSLDQGLQFLIQYYNGEERAKGNILERFSAQQFPDLHSELNLSSLELGDSALYFCASSVRTSGSEQYFGPGTRLTVT.

This chain links TRBV4-1 with TRBJ2-7; maybe TRBD2 (5 bases). The CDR3 extends over 16 amino acids. Germline CDR1 reads MGHRA; CDR2 reads YSYEKL. V gave up 0 bases and J gave up 3 bases, with 15 bases separating them. CDR3 residues: CASSQDSQRINYEQYF. Written as DNA, the CDR3 is TGCGCCAGCAGCCAAGATTCCCAGCGGATAAACTACGAGCAGTACTTC.

The sample holds a few counts of this clone. The chain carries TRBV5-1 and TRBJ2-2; 7 bases match TRBD2. V trimming: 0 bases; J trimming: 7 bases; junction bases outside the gene matches: 3. Germline values: CDR1 SGHRS, CDR2 YFSETQ. CDR3 length equals 14 residues. The CDR3 protein is CASSLGLAVGELFF. The CDR3 DNA follows: TGCGCCAGCAGCTTGGGGCTAGCGGTCGGGGAGCTGTTTTTT.

The chain joins TRBV18 to TRBJ2-7, with TRBD1 matching over 8 bases. Germline-derived CDR1 and CDR2 are KGHSH and LQKENI. This CDR3 contains 15 residues. V trimming: 4 bases; J trimming: 5 bases; junction bases outside the gene matches: 10. CDR3 residues: CASSLRTGSGNEQYF. The CDR3 coding sequence is TGTGCCAGCTCACTACGGACAGGGTCTGGCAACGAGCAGTACTTC.

This clone has a handful of counts. CDR3 sequence reads: CASSPAARETQYF. In DNA, the CDR3 is TGTGCCAGCAGCCCAGCCGCCAGAGAGACCCAGTACTTC. The chain combines TRBV5-6 with TRBJ2-5; D is unclear. Trimming took 4 bases from V and 4 from J, leaving 11 bases between them. This CDR3 spans 13 amino acids. Germline-derived CDR1 and CDR2 are SGHDT and YYEEEE. Full variable domain (rest looked up from reference TRBV5-6 and TRBJ2-5): DAGVTQSPTHLIKTRGQQVTLRCSPKSGHDTVSWYQQALGQGPQFIFQYYEEEERQRGNFPDRFSGHQFPNYSSELNVNALLLGDSALYLCASSPAARETQYFGPGTRLLVL.

The V and J genes are TRBV10-2 and TRBJ1-4; D gene ambiguous. The CDR3 extends over 12 amino acids. Trimming left V 8 bases short and J 5 bases short, with 9 bases between. Germline lookup yields CDR1 WSHSY and CDR2 SAAADI. The CDR3 bases are TGCGCCAGCCTGGAGAAGAATGAAAAACTGTTTTTT. It codes for CASLEKNEKLFF.

This chain joins TRBV11-2 and TRBJ1-5; maybe TRBD1 (5 bases). Germline-derived CDR1 and CDR2 are SGHAT and FQNNGV. This CDR3 spans 13 amino acids. Trimming took 4 bases from V and 4 from J, leaving 8 bases between them. CDR3 loop: CASSSEGNQPQHF. The DNA for the CDR3 is TGTGCCAGCAGCTCGGAGGGGAATCAGCCCCAGCATTTT. The entire variable domain, with the rest obtained from reference TRBV11-2 and TRBJ1-5, is as follows: EAGVAQSPRYKIIEKRQSVAFWCNPISGHATLYWYQQILGQGPKLLIQFQNNGVVDDSQLPKDRFSAERLKGVDSTLKIQPAKLEDSAVYLCASSSEGNQPQHFGDGTRLSIL.